This T cell receptor beta chain was found in a study of T cell clonotyping in hematopoietic cell transplantation. Findings of the study overall: CD4 and CD8 repertoire contributions could not be separated without sorting. Graft donor and pretransplant recipient Inverse Simpson Index values predicted broader posttransplant TCR diversity. After transplant, recipient diversity fell while pathologically expanded clonotypes grew through day 180. Few recipient clonotypes overlapped donors; over 97% were de novo at given depth.

Sequencing was performed with immunoSEQ multiplex PCR; in TCRdb, only in-frame clones are kept and a portion is missing. The data hold some 15,000 clones, with about 90% observed a single time. To note about this clone: The antigen is not known.

Trimming left V 1 base short and J 1 base short, with 10 bases between. The CDR3 extends over 15 amino acids. Germline lookup yields CDR1 SGHNT and CDR2 YENEEA. V usage is TRBV11-3 and J usage is TRBJ1-1; D possibly corresponds to TRBD1 (5 bases). Sequencing input: peripheral blood mononuclear cells. The source of this sequence is a man aged 45-65 years in good health. Some clones in this sample may be carry-over from other donors' samples. CDR3 nucleotides: TGTGCCAGCAGCTTAGGGGGACTGGGGAACACTGAAGCTTTCTTT. It is translated as CASSLGGLGNTEAFF.